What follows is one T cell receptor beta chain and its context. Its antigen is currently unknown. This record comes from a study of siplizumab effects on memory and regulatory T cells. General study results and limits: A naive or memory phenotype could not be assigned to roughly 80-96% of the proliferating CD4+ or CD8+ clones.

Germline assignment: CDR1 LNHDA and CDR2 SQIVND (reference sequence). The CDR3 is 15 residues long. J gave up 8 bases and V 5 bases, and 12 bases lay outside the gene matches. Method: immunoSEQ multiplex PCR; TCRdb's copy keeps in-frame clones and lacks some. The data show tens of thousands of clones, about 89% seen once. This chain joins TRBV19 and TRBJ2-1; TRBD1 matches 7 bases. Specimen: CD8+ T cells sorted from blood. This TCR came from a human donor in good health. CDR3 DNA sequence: TGTGCCAGTAGTGTAGGCCTCAACAGGGGTCATGAGCAGTTCTTC. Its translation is CASSVGLNRGHEQFF.